This entry features one T cell receptor beta chain sequence. The entry originates in a study of blood T cell repertoires in COVID-19. TCRdb's table, derived via immunoSEQ multiplex PCR, lists solely in-frame clones and lacks some. The sample records 350,000 to 500,000 clones, about 88% being singletons. Looked up from germline, CDR1 is LNHDA and CDR2 is SQIVND (reference sequence). The V and J ends lost 1 base and 1 base, in that order; junction bases with no gene match: 7. This CDR3 is 17 amino acids long. The study drew participants aged about 18 to 89 years from approximately 23 US areas. Participants had their cohort set by participant-reported clinical history.

This sequence joins TRBV19 and TRBJ2-4, with 7 positions matching TRBD2. The sample taken for sequencing was PBMCs or T cells enriched from blood (not recorded which). The TCR was taken from a young woman who had been exposed to COVID-19. This CDR3 reads CASSIGEGKEAKNIQYF. In nucleotides, the CDR3 is TGTGCCAGTAGTATAGGGGAGGGTAAGGAGGCCAAAAACATTCAGTACTTC. Full variable domain (remainder filled in from reference TRBV19 and TRBJ2-4): DGGITQSPKYLFRKEGQNVTLSCEQNLNHDAMYWYRQDPGQGLRLIYYSQIVNDFQKGDIAEGYSVSREKKESFPLTVTSAQKNPTAFYLCASSIGEGKEAKNIQYFGAGTRLSVL.